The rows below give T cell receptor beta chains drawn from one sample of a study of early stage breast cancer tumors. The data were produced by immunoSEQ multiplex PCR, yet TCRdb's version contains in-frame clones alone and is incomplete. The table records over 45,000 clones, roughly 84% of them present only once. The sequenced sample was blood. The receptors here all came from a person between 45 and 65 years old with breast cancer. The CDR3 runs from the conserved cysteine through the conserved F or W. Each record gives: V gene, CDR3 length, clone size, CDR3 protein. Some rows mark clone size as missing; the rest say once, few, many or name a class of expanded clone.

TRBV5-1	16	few	CASSLRGPPPFDEQFF
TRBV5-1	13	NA	CASSGLSTDTQYF
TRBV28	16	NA	CASGTGYVVSNQPQHF
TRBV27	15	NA	CASSLWQGGGDTQYF
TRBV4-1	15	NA	CASSQDELSKREQYF
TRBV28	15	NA	CASSTEGQGHTEAFF
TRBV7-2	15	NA	CASSRGGDNTGELFF
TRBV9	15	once	CASSLSGGVSYEQYF
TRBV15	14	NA	CATSRQNSNQPQHF
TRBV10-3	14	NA	CAIRWGQGADEQYF
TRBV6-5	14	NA	CASSYLGRGTEAFF
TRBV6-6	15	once	CASSDPPGGNEKLFF
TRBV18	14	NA	CASSPQADTGELFF
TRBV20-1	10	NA	CSATDNEQFF
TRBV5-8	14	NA	CASTSGFLYNEQFF
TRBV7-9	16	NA	CASSSSGFFSNQPQHF
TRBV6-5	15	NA	CASSYTGGGNTEAFF
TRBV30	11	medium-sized	CAWSVMETQYF
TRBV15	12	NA	CATSREGYEQYF
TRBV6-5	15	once	CASSYGSGGYNEQFF
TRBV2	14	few	CASSELQLNTEAFF
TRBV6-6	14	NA	CASSSHRENGEQYF
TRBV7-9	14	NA	CASSSSGATYEQYF
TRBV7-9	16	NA	CASSLALTGRLTEAFF
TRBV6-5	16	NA	CASSYAIGTGPYEQYF
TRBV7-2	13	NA	CASSATRDNEQFF
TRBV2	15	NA	CASTLTGPSSYEQYF
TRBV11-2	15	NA	CASSLSGRTTYEQYF
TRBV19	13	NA	CASSIPGSYEQYF
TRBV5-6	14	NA	CASSLTGGPHEQYF
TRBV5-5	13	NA	CASSTGGGETQYF
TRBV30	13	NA	CAWSGQGLVGYTF
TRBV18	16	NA	CASDKFGTRSTDTQYF
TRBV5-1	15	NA	CASSFLDSTNYGYTF
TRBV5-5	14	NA	CASSLGGARETQYF
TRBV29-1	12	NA	CSPFDASTEAFF
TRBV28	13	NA	CASSRRDPHGYTF
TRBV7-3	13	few	CASSRDPSSEQYF
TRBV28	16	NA	CASRASGQGKEYGYTF
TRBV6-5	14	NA	CASRSGGAPYEQYF
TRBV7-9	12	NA	CASGQDQEKLFF
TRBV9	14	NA	CASSGGGGRSPLHF
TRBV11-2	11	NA	CASSLVREQYF
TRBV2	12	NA	CASIGDRDGYTF
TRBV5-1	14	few	CASSLSNRGWEQYF
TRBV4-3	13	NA	CASSQETAGGYTF
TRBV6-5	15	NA	CASSYGAGGPSEQYF
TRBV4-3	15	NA	CASSQGRAVTDTQYF
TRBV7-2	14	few	CASSFRGAEEKLFF
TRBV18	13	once	CASSDSLGEKLFF
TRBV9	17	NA	CASSVQGAPGGNTEAFF
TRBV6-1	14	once	CASSHRQGAGELFF
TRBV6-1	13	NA	CASMDRIYNEQFF
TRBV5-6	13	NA	CASSSGVDQPQHF